The following is a T cell receptor beta chain sequence with its context. What it binds is unknown. Each CDR3 protein is one row after TCRdb ran MiXCR on the 5' RACE reads. This sample has 350,000 to 400,000 distinct CDR3 sequences; about 28% occur once, and the top ten carry around 5.6%. The data stem from a study of identical twins' blood T cells. Study-wide context: Roughly twelve libraries, six alpha and six beta, gave approximately 50 million reads. Study-level points and caveats: Abundant TCRbeta CDR3s overlapped more between twins than with unrelated donors. Twins reportedly had markedly more similar V usage than unrelated donors, even among out-of-frame TCRbeta clonotypes.

Trimming cost V 5 bases and J 4 bases, with 9 bases left between them. The germline V gene encodes CDR1 SQVTM and CDR2 ANQGSEA. The CDR3 covers 12 residues. The sequencing sample was made of PBMCs. The TCR sequence derives from a woman between 18 and 55 years old in good health. The chain employs TRBV29-1 and TRBJ2-4, with D possibly being TRBD2 (6 bases). CDR3 bases: TGCAGCGTTCGGGAGTCAAAAAACATTCAGTACTTC. Amino acid sequence: CSVRESKNIQYF.